The rows below give T cell receptor beta chains drawn from one sample of a study of human thymus T cells. The assay was immunoSEQ multiplex PCR, and TCRdb's table has in-frame clones only and misses some. The table has some 72,000 clones, nearly 98% seen once. The sequenced sample consisted of thymus tissue. These receptor sequences come from a boy younger than two with a congenital heart defect but otherwise immunologically healthy. The CDR3 runs from the conserved cysteine through the conserved F or W. The order of the fields is J gene, D gene, V gene, clone size, CDR3 protein, CDR3 DNA. The D gene is left open where the match is weak. Clone size is shown for a subset of rows, as once, few, many or a class of expanded clone.

J gene: TRBJ2-7; D gene: TRBD2; V gene: TRBV7-8; clone size: -; CDR3 protein: CASSLGDAGGFEKGPYEQYF; CDR3 DNA: TGTGCCAGCAGCTTAGGGGACGCGGGGGGCTTCGAGAAGGGGCCCTACGAGCAGTACTTC
J gene: TRBJ2-2; D gene: -; V gene: TRBV10-2; clone size: -; CDR3 protein: CASSEKQRYGELFF; CDR3 DNA: TGCGCCAGCAGTGAAAAGCAGCGTTACGGGGAGCTGTTTTTT
J gene: TRBJ1-2; D gene: TRBD1; V gene: TRBV11-2; clone size: -; CDR3 protein: CASSLKRDRDDVYTF; CDR3 DNA: TGTGCCAGCAGCTTAAAAAGGGACAGGGACGATGTCTACACCTTC
J gene: TRBJ1-2; D gene: -; V gene: TRBV30; clone size: -; CDR3 protein: CAWSVRVYGYTF; CDR3 DNA: TGTGCCTGGAGTGTACGGGTATATGGCTACACCTTC
J gene: TRBJ2-7; D gene: -; V gene: TRBV19; clone size: -; CDR3 protein: CASSKDYEQYF; CDR3 DNA: TGTGCCAGTAGTAAGGACTACGAGCAGTACTTC
J gene: TRBJ2-7; D gene: TRBD1; V gene: TRBV6-6; clone size: -; CDR3 protein: CASSYGRQGPSYEQYF; CDR3 DNA: TGTGCCAGCAGTTACGGAAGACAGGGGCCATCCTACGAGCAGTACTTC
J gene: TRBJ2-3; D gene: TRBD2; V gene: TRBV5-1; clone size: -; CDR3 protein: CASSGLAGGPGTDTQYF; CDR3 DNA: TGCGCCAGCAGCGGTCTAGCGGGGGGGCCAGGGACAGATACGCAGTATTTT
J gene: TRBJ1-4; D gene: -; V gene: TRBV5-6; clone size: -; CDR3 protein: CASSLMTGMGEKLFF; CDR3 DNA: TGTGCCAGCAGCTTGATGACAGGAATGGGTGAAAAACTGTTTTTT
J gene: TRBJ2-2; D gene: -; V gene: TRBV7-9; clone size: -; CDR3 protein: CASSLQIGPGELFF; CDR3 DNA: TGTGCCAGCAGCTTACAAATTGGGCCCGGGGAGCTGTTTTTT
J gene: TRBJ2-1; D gene: TRBD2; V gene: TRBV5-4; clone size: -; CDR3 protein: CASSPDNTLGLAGGNEQFF; CDR3 DNA: TGTGCCAGCAGTCCAGACAACACCTTGGGACTAGCGGGAGGCAATGAGCAGTTCTTC
J gene: TRBJ2-3; D gene: TRBD2; V gene: TRBV11-2; clone size: once; CDR3 protein: CASSFPGTSGRSGADTQYF; CDR3 DNA: TGTGCCAGCAGCTTCCCTGGGACTAGCGGGAGAAGTGGGGCAGATACGCAGTATTTT
J gene: TRBJ1-1; D gene: TRBD1; V gene: TRBV6-1; clone size: -; CDR3 protein: CASSDVHTGEGIKTEAFF; CDR3 DNA: TGTGCCAGCAGTGATGTGCATACAGGGGAAGGGATTAAGACTGAAGCTTTCTTT
J gene: TRBJ1-1; D gene: TRBD1; V gene: TRBV6-1; clone size: -; CDR3 protein: CASSTRQGLDTEAFF; CDR3 DNA: TGTGCCAGCAGTACCCGACAGGGATTGGACACTGAAGCTTTCTTT
J gene: TRBJ2-1; D gene: TRBD1; V gene: TRBV7-2; clone size: once; CDR3 protein: CASSLLDRVGKNEQFF; CDR3 DNA: TGTGCCAGCAGCCTACTGGACAGGGTAGGGAAGAATGAGCAGTTCTTC
J gene: TRBJ1-6; D gene: -; V gene: TRBV30; clone size: once; CDR3 protein: CAARGAGGRESPLHF; CDR3 DNA: TGTGCCGCCAGAGGGGCGGGAGGGAGGGAGTCACCCCTCCACTTT
J gene: TRBJ2-2; D gene: TRBD1; V gene: TRBV28; clone size: -; CDR3 protein: CASLGLDRDNTGELFF; CDR3 DNA: TGTGCCAGCCTAGGACTTGACAGGGATAACACCGGGGAGCTGTTTTTT